This T cell receptor beta chain derives from a study of blood T cell repertoires in COVID-19. Across the whole study: COVID-19 samples, acute and convalescent, were from the United States, Italy and Spain. The analysed material was cDNA or gDNA that came from T cells, B-cell-depleted T cells, or PBMCs.

Trimming at V came to 2 bases and at J to 3 bases, leaving 7 bases not matched to a gene. Germline V lookup: CDR1 KGHSY, CDR2 FQNENV. This CDR3 is built from 15 residues. The table came from immunoSEQ multiplex PCR; TCRdb's copy has only in-frame clones and leaves some out. The sample holds around 230,000 clones, around 86% seen once. The source of this sequence is a man aged 30-40 years who had recovered from COVID-19. The sequencing sample was made of peripheral blood. The J gene is TRBJ2-7, the V gene TRBV16; 7 positions agree with TRBD2. CDR3 amino acids: CASSQGLQRGYEQYF. The CDR3 DNA reads as TGTGCCAGCAGCCAAGGGCTCCAGCGGGGCTACGAGCAGTACTTC.